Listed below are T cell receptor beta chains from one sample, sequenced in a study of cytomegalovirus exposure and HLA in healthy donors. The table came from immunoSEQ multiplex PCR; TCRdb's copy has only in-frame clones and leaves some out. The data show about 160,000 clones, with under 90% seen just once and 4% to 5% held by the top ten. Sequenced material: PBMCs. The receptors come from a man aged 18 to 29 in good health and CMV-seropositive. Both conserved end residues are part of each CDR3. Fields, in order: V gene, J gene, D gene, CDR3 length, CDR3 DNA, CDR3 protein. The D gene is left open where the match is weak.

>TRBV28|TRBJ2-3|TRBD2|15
TGTGCCAGCAGTTTAGGCGGGAGTCGCACAGATACGCAGTATTTT
CASSLGGSRTDTQYF
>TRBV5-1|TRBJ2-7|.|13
TGCGCCAGCAGGGTCGGAGAATTCTACGAGCAGTACTTC
CASRVGEFYEQYF
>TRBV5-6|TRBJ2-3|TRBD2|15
TGTGCCAGCAGCTTGGGTCGGGGAGGGGCAGATACGCAGTATTTT
CASSLGRGGADTQYF
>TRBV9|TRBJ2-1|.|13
TGTGCCAGCAGCGGCGATGGGGGAGGTGAGCAGTTCTTC
CASSGDGGGEQFF
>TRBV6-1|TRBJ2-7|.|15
TGTGCCAGCAGTGAATTCTGGACTGACTACAGCGAGCAGTACTTC
CASSEFWTDYSEQYF
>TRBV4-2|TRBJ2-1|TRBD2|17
TGTGCCAGCAGCCAAGACTCGGGAGGCGGGCCAGTAAATGAGCAGTTCTTC
CASSQDSGGGPVNEQFF
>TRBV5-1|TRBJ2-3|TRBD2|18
TGCGCCAGCAGCCCGTTATCCGGGGCGGGAGGGCCCACAGATACGCAGTATTTT
CASSPLSGAGGPTDTQYF
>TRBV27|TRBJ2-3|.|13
TGTGCCAGCAGTTATCTTCAGACAGATACGCAGTATTTT
CASSYLQTDTQYF
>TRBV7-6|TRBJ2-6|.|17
TGTGCCAGCAGCTTAGCCGGGTACACTTCTGGGGCCAACGTCCTGACTTTC
CASSLAGYTSGANVLTF
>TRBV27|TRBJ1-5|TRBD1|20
TGTGCCAGCAGTTTAGACAGTGACAGGGCGTCAGCTAATAGCAATCAGCCCCAGCATTTT
CASSLDSDRASANSNQPQHF
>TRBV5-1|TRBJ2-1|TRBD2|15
TGCGCCAGCAGCCACGGGACTAGCGAGTACAATGAGCAGTTCTTC
CASSHGTSEYNEQFF
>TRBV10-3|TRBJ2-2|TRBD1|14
TGTGCCATCAGCCGGGACAGGGGGACCGGGGAGCTGTTTTTT
CAISRDRGTGELFF